The clone carrying this TCR beta chain has a handful of counts. The data are from a study of blood T cell repertoires in COVID-19. Germline assignment: CDR1 MGHDK and CDR2 SYGVNS. V lost 6 bases to trimming and J lost 6 bases, with 14 bases between them. The CDR3 has 14 amino acids. In the original processing: Quantification of nucleated cells was approximated via reference gene primer amplification. Repertoires were generated with immunoSEQ multiplex PCR, while TCRdb's copy carries only in-frame clones and drops some. V and J calls plus clone size are reproduced from that table; the DNA served to infer D and trimming. The sample carries some 290,000 clones, roughly 86% recorded once.

This TCR was sampled from a man between 18 and 35 years old with active or convalescent COVID-19. The sequencing input was peripheral blood. The chain is built from TRBV25-1 and TRBJ1-4; D remains ambiguous. The CDR3 reads CASSREAPYEKLFF. The CDR3 nucleotides are TGTGCCAGCAGCCGGGAGGCCCCCTATGAAAAACTGTTTTTT.